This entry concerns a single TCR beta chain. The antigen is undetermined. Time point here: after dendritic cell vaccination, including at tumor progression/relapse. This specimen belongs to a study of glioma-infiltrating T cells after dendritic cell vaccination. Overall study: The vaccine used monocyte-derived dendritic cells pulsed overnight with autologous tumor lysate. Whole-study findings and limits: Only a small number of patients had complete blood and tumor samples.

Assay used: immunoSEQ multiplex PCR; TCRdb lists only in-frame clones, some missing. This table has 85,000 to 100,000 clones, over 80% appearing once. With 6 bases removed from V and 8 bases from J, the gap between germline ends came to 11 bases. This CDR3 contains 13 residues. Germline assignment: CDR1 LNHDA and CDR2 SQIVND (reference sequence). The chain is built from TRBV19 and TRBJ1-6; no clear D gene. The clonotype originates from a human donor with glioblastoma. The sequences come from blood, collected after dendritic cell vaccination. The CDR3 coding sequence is TGTGCCAGTAGGTACGAGATGGATTCACCCCTCCACTTT. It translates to CASRYEMDSPLHF.